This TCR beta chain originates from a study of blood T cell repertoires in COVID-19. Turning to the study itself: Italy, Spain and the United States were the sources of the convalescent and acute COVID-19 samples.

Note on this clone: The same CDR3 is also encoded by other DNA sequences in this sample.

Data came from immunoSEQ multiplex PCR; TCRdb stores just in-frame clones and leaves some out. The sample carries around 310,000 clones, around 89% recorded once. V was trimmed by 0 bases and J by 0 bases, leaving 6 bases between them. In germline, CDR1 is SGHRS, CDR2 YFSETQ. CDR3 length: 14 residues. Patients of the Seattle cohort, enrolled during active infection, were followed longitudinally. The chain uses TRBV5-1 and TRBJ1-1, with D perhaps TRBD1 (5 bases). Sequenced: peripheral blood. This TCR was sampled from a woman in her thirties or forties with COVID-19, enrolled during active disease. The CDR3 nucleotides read TGCGCCAGCAGCTTGGAAGGGGTGAACACTGAAGCTTTCTTT. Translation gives CASSLEGVNTEAFF. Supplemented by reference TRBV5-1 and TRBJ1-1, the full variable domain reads KAGVTQTPRYLIKTRGQQVTLSCSPISGHRSVSWYQQTPGQGLQFLFEYFSETQRNKGNFPGRFSGRQFSNSRSEMNVSTLELGDSALYLCASSLEGVNTEAFFGQGTRLTVV.